A selection of T cell receptor beta chains follows, all from one sample in a study of cytomegalovirus exposure and HLA in healthy donors. Assay: immunoSEQ multiplex PCR; the TCRdb copy retains only in-frame clones and omits some. The sample contains over 150,000 clones, 68% of which appear only once. Sequencing input: PBMCs. Receptors were obtained from a middle-aged man in good health and CMV-seronegative. The CDR3 runs from the conserved cysteine through the conserved F or W. Each record gives: V gene, J gene, clone size, D gene, CDR3 DNA, CDR3 protein. A D gene is named only where the DNA matches it firmly. Clone size is stated in some rows and not others, as once, few, many or a class when expanded.

V gene: TRBV19
J gene: TRBJ1-2
clone size: NA
D gene: TRBD1
CDR3 DNA: TGTGCCAGTAGTCTCGGACAGGGGACGGTTGGCTACACCTTC
CDR3 protein: CASSLGQGTVGYTF

V gene: TRBV5-1
J gene: TRBJ2-5
clone size: few
D gene: TRBD1
CDR3 DNA: TGCGCCAGCAGCTTATCATACAGGGGCAGCCACCAAGAGACCCAGTACTTC
CDR3 protein: CASSLSYRGSHQETQYF

V gene: TRBV28
J gene: TRBJ2-5
clone size: NA
D gene: TRBD1
CDR3 DNA: TGTGCCAGCAGTTCCAACTCTGACAGGGTGGAGACCCAGTACTTC
CDR3 protein: CASSSNSDRVETQYF

V gene: TRBV5-4
J gene: TRBJ2-1
clone size: few
D gene: TRBD2
CDR3 DNA: TGTGCCAGCAGCTTGGGGGGGGAGCGGGGCTCCTACAATGAGCAGTTCTTC
CDR3 protein: CASSLGGERGSYNEQFF

V gene: TRBV4-1
J gene: TRBJ1-2
clone size: NA
D gene: TRBD1
CDR3 DNA: TGCGCCAGCAGCCAAACGGGGACAGTACTCTATGGCTACACCTTC
CDR3 protein: CASSQTGTVLYGYTF

V gene: TRBV6-1
J gene: TRBJ1-5
clone size: NA
D gene: TRBD1
CDR3 DNA: TGTGCCAGCAGTGGACCCCGGGACAGTACCTACGGGCCCCAGCATTTT
CDR3 protein: CASSGPRDSTYGPQHF

V gene: TRBV5-4
J gene: TRBJ1-1
clone size: NA
D gene: TRBD1
CDR3 DNA: TGTGCCAGCAGCAAAACAGGGGCGAACACTGAAGCTTTCTTT
CDR3 protein: CASSKTGANTEAFF

V gene: TRBV7-9
J gene: TRBJ1-6
clone size: once
D gene: NA
CDR3 DNA: TGTGCCAGCAGCTTAGGGACAAGTGATTCACCCCTCCACTTT
CDR3 protein: CASSLGTSDSPLHF

V gene: TRBV5-6
J gene: TRBJ2-3
clone size: few
D gene: TRBD1
CDR3 DNA: TGTGCCAGCAGCGTCGGACAGGTCCCCCTCGGGAAGCAGTATTTT
CDR3 protein: CASSVGQVPLGKQYF

V gene: TRBV5-4
J gene: TRBJ2-4
clone size: NA
D gene: NA
CDR3 DNA: TGTGCCAGCAGCTTGGCCGGGAACCTAAACATTCAGTACTTC
CDR3 protein: CASSLAGNLNIQYF

V gene: TRBV4-3
J gene: TRBJ2-5
clone size: NA
D gene: TRBD1
CDR3 DNA: TGCGCCAGCAGCCAACCTACAGACAGGGGGAGAGAGACCCAGTACTTC
CDR3 protein: CASSQPTDRGRETQYF

V gene: TRBV15
J gene: TRBJ2-7
clone size: few
D gene: NA
CDR3 DNA: TGTGCCACCAGCAGAGTTCGGGACTTCTCCTACGAGCAGTACTTC
CDR3 protein: CATSRVRDFSYEQYF

V gene: TRBV5-1
J gene: TRBJ1-4
clone size: once
D gene: NA
CDR3 DNA: TGCGCCAGCAGCATTGGTGGGGCAGGTGAAAAACTGTTTTTT
CDR3 protein: CASSIGGAGEKLFF

V gene: TRBV18
J gene: TRBJ1-1
clone size: NA
D gene: NA
CDR3 DNA: TGTGCCAGCACAACAGAACGGATCCCCCAGATATTGAACACTGAAGCTTTCTTT
CDR3 protein: CASTTERIPQILNTEAFF

V gene: TRBV14
J gene: TRBJ2-7
clone size: NA
D gene: NA
CDR3 DNA: TGTGCCAGCAGCCAAGGATGGCAGGCCCACTCCTACGAGCAGTACTTC
CDR3 protein: CASSQGWQAHSYEQYF

V gene: TRBV5-7
J gene: TRBJ2-7
clone size: NA
D gene: NA
CDR3 DNA: TGTGCCAGCAGCTTTCCTCACAGCCCCCACGAGCAGTACTTC
CDR3 protein: CASSFPHSPHEQYF

V gene: TRBV6-1
J gene: TRBJ1-2
clone size: NA
D gene: NA
CDR3 DNA: TGTGCCAGCAGTGAACAGTCGTGGAACTATGGCTACACCTTC
CDR3 protein: CASSEQSWNYGYTF

V gene: TRBV7-8
J gene: TRBJ1-5
clone size: few
D gene: NA
CDR3 DNA: TGTGCCAGCAGCTTACGGCAGGATAGCAATCAGCCCCAGCATTTT
CDR3 protein: CASSLRQDSNQPQHF

V gene: TRBV6-1
J gene: TRBJ2-7
clone size: NA
D gene: NA
CDR3 DNA: TGTGCCAGCAGTGTTGACGCTACAGGGTCCTACGAGCAGTACTTC
CDR3 protein: CASSVDATGSYEQYF

V gene: TRBV6-5
J gene: TRBJ2-3
clone size: NA
D gene: NA
CDR3 DNA: TGTGCCACCGGGGAGACCTACTGGGCTACGCAGTATTTT
CDR3 protein: CATGETYWATQYF

V gene: TRBV4-1
J gene: TRBJ1-1
clone size: NA
D gene: NA
CDR3 DNA: TGCGCCAGCAGCCAAGAATTTATTAGGGAGGGGGGGACTGAAGCTTTCTTT
CDR3 protein: CASSQEFIREGGTEAFF

V gene: TRBV5-1
J gene: TRBJ2-1
clone size: NA
D gene: NA
CDR3 DNA: TGCGCCAGCAGCTTTTTGACAGGTAACGATGAGCAGTTCTTC
CDR3 protein: CASSFLTGNDEQFF

V gene: TRBV6-1
J gene: TRBJ1-4
clone size: NA
D gene: NA
CDR3 DNA: TGTGCCAGCAGTCTCCGACTCGGAGAGAATGAAAAACTGTTTTTT
CDR3 protein: CASSLRLGENEKLFF

V gene: TRBV19
J gene: TRBJ2-2
clone size: NA
D gene: TRBD1
CDR3 DNA: TGTGCCAGTAGTCCAGGGGGCTTGGACACCGGGGAGCTGTTTTTT
CDR3 protein: CASSPGGLDTGELFF

V gene: TRBV19
J gene: TRBJ2-6
clone size: NA
D gene: NA
CDR3 DNA: TGTGCCAGTAGTGCAGGTTCCTCTGGGGCCAACGTCCTGACTTTC
CDR3 protein: CASSAGSSGANVLTF

V gene: TRBV19
J gene: TRBJ1-1
clone size: NA
D gene: NA
CDR3 DNA: TGTGCCAGTAGACTTAGGCGTACCAGGGCCACTGAAGCTTTCTTT
CDR3 protein: CASRLRRTRATEAFF